This is a list of T cell receptor beta chains from one sample in a study of blood T cells in healthy people across ages. One entry per CDR3 protein, called by TCRdb with MiXCR from the 5' RACE reads. Of about 780,000 distinct CDR3 sequences in the sample, around half are singletons; the top ten hold less than 20%. Material: blood. Receptors originate from a man at least 80 years old in good health. CDR3s include the opening cysteine and the closing phenylalanine or tryptophan. Fields, in order: clone size, J gene, V gene, D gene, CDR3 DNA, CDR3 protein. D genes are given only for firm matches. For some rows the clone size is stated as once, few or many, or as a class when expanded; others skip it.

abundance: -; j_gene: TRBJ1-6; v_gene: TRBV28; d_gene: TRBD1; CDR3nt: TGTGCCAGCAGTTCGTTGGACAGGGCACCAAATTCACCCCTCCACTTT; CDR3aa: CASSSLDRAPNSPLHF
abundance: few; j_gene: TRBJ2-7; v_gene: TRBV18; d_gene: TRBD1; CDR3nt: TGTGCCAGCTCACCTGACAGGGTCAACTACGAGCAGTACTTC; CDR3aa: CASSPDRVNYEQYF
abundance: few; j_gene: TRBJ1-4; v_gene: TRBV12-3/TRBV12-4; d_gene: -; CDR3nt: TGTGCCAGCTCTTTAACAAACACTGCAACTAATGAAAAACTGTTTTTT; CDR3aa: CASSLTNTATNEKLFF
abundance: -; j_gene: TRBJ2-7; v_gene: TRBV21-1; d_gene: -; CDR3nt: TGTGCCAGCAGCAAAGGCAGGGTCTACGAGCAGTACTTC; CDR3aa: CASSKGRVYEQYF
abundance: many; j_gene: TRBJ1-1; v_gene: TRBV7-6; d_gene: -; CDR3nt: TGTGCCAGCAGCTTACGGGGGGGGGAGAACACTGAAGCTTTCTTT; CDR3aa: CASSLRGGENTEAFF
abundance: -; j_gene: TRBJ2-1; v_gene: TRBV28; d_gene: -; CDR3nt: TGTGCCAGCAGTTTTGAGGGTTGGTGTGAGCAGTTCTTC; CDR3aa: CASSFEGWCEQFF
abundance: -; j_gene: TRBJ2-5; v_gene: TRBV6-6; d_gene: -; CDR3nt: TGTGCCGGAAAGGGGAGCTACAATGAGCAGTACTTC; CDR3aa: CAGKGSYNEQYF
abundance: many; j_gene: TRBJ2-1; v_gene: TRBV5-1; d_gene: -; CDR3nt: TGCGCCAGCAGCCTCCCCTCTAGCAGCGGTGAGCAGTTCTTC; CDR3aa: CASSLPSSSGEQFF
abundance: -; j_gene: TRBJ2-7; v_gene: TRBV7-2; d_gene: TRBD2; CDR3nt: TGTGCCAGCAGAGAAGCGGGGAGATACAATGAGCAGTACTTC; CDR3aa: CASREAGRYNEQYF
abundance: -; j_gene: TRBJ1-2; v_gene: TRBV25-1; d_gene: -; CDR3nt: TGTGCCAGCAGTGATGGGGACTTTAGGGGCTACACCTTC; CDR3aa: CASSDGDFRGYTF
abundance: -; j_gene: TRBJ2-1; v_gene: TRBV11-2; d_gene: -; CDR3nt: TGTGCCAGCAGACATAGCGGAGCCAATGAGCAGTTCTTC; CDR3aa: CASRHSGANEQFF
abundance: -; j_gene: TRBJ2-1; v_gene: TRBV3-1; d_gene: TRBD2; CDR3nt: TGTGCCAGCAGCTTACGAGGACGAGCGGGAGGAGGTGAGCAGTTCTTC; CDR3aa: CASSLRGRAGGGEQFF
abundance: -; j_gene: TRBJ2-7; v_gene: TRBV6-6; d_gene: -; CDR3nt: TGTGCCAGCAGAGCGGGACAGATGAGCTCCTACGAGCAGTACTTC; CDR3aa: CASRAGQMSSYEQYF
abundance: many; j_gene: TRBJ2-1; v_gene: TRBV29-1; d_gene: TRBD2; CDR3nt: TGCAGCGGCGGGACTAGCGGGAGACATGAGCAGTTCTTC; CDR3aa: CSGGTSGRHEQFF
abundance: few; j_gene: TRBJ2-4; v_gene: TRBV12-3/TRBV12-4; d_gene: -; CDR3nt: TGTGCCAGCAGTTTAAGGATTAGCGCAGCCAAAAACATTCAGTACTTC; CDR3aa: CASSLRISAAKNIQYF
abundance: few; j_gene: TRBJ2-1; v_gene: TRBV4-3; d_gene: TRBD2; CDR3nt: TGCGCCAGCAGCCGCCATCCCGAGACTAGCGGGAGATATGAGCAGTTCTTC; CDR3aa: CASSRHPETSGRYEQFF
abundance: few; j_gene: TRBJ2-5; v_gene: TRBV2; d_gene: -; CDR3nt: TGTGCCAGAAGACAAATTCAAGAGACCCAGTACTTC; CDR3aa: CARRQIQETQYF
abundance: few; j_gene: TRBJ2-5; v_gene: TRBV2; d_gene: -; CDR3nt: TGTGCCAGCAAGCAGGGATGGTTGGAGACCCAGTACTTC; CDR3aa: CASKQGWLETQYF
abundance: few; j_gene: TRBJ2-5; v_gene: TRBV12-3/TRBV12-4; d_gene: TRBD1; CDR3nt: TGTGCCAGCAGTTTAGCAATCGGACAGGGTATAGAGACCCAGTACTTC; CDR3aa: CASSLAIGQGIETQYF
abundance: once; j_gene: TRBJ2-7; v_gene: TRBV20-1; d_gene: TRBD1; CDR3nt: TGCAGTGCCCTACACGGACAGGGATCCTACGAGCAGTACTTC; CDR3aa: CSALHGQGSYEQYF
abundance: -; j_gene: TRBJ2-5; v_gene: TRBV7-2; d_gene: TRBD2; CDR3nt: TGTGCCAGCAGCGCCAAAGAAACGGGAGGGCGAGAGCAGTACTTC; CDR3aa: CASSAKETGGREQYF
abundance: many; j_gene: TRBJ2-7; v_gene: TRBV20-1; d_gene: -; CDR3nt: TGCAGTGCTCGCCACATCTCTTCCTACGAGCAGTACTTC; CDR3aa: CSARHISSYEQYF
abundance: many; j_gene: TRBJ2-1; v_gene: TRBV7-2; d_gene: TRBD2; CDR3nt: TGTGCCAGCAGCAGGACTAGCGGGGTCTACAATGAGCAGTTCTTC; CDR3aa: CASSRTSGVYNEQFF
abundance: few; j_gene: TRBJ2-5; v_gene: TRBV11-3; d_gene: -; CDR3nt: TGTGCCAGCAGCCCGAAGGAAACCCTGAAAACCGATGAGCAGTACTTC; CDR3aa: CASSPKETLKTDEQYF
abundance: few; j_gene: TRBJ2-2; v_gene: TRBV11-3; d_gene: -; CDR3nt: TGTGCCAGCACCAAACGTGGGGGGCGCGGGGAGCTGTTTTTT; CDR3aa: CASTKRGGRGELFF
abundance: few; j_gene: TRBJ2-7; v_gene: TRBV6-5; d_gene: -; CDR3nt: TGTGCCAGCAGTTACGGGGCGGCCGGGGACTACGAGCAGTACTTC; CDR3aa: CASSYGAAGDYEQYF
abundance: -; j_gene: TRBJ2-7; v_gene: TRBV28; d_gene: TRBD1; CDR3nt: TGTGCCAGCAGTTTCAGTGAGGGGGCGTACGAGCAGTACTTC; CDR3aa: CASSFSEGAYEQYF
abundance: many; j_gene: TRBJ2-1; v_gene: TRBV14; d_gene: -; CDR3nt: TGTGCCAGCAGCCAAGCCAGGGGCAATGAGCAGTTCTTC; CDR3aa: CASSQARGNEQFF
abundance: -; j_gene: TRBJ2-3; v_gene: TRBV28; d_gene: -; CDR3nt: TGTGCCAGCAGTTTATTGGGGGGACAAAGCACAGATACGCAGTATTTT; CDR3aa: CASSLLGGQSTDTQYF
abundance: -; j_gene: TRBJ2-3; v_gene: TRBV7-2; d_gene: TRBD2; CDR3nt: TGTGCCAGCAGCTTAGCGGTGGCGGGGGCAGATACGCAGTATTTT; CDR3aa: CASSLAVAGADTQYF
abundance: few; j_gene: TRBJ2-2; v_gene: TRBV7-9; d_gene: -; CDR3nt: TGTGCCAGCAACCCACCAGGGGGGCCCAACACCGGGGAGCTGTTTTTT; CDR3aa: CASNPPGGPNTGELFF
abundance: -; j_gene: TRBJ2-2; v_gene: TRBV12-3/TRBV12-4; d_gene: -; CDR3nt: TGTGCCAGCAGTTTAGTGGGACCCACGAACACCGGGGAGCTGTTTTTT; CDR3aa: CASSLVGPTNTGELFF
abundance: -; j_gene: TRBJ2-7; v_gene: TRBV3-1; d_gene: -; CDR3nt: TGTGCCAGCAGCCAACCTAGGGACGAGCAGTACTTC; CDR3aa: CASSQPRDEQYF
abundance: -; j_gene: TRBJ2-7; v_gene: TRBV7-2; d_gene: -; CDR3nt: TGTGCCAGCAGACGGGACAATCGCTACGAGCAGTACTTC; CDR3aa: CASRRDNRYEQYF
abundance: -; j_gene: TRBJ1-2; v_gene: TRBV28; d_gene: -; CDR3nt: TGTGCCAGCAGTTCCCCCTCGGGACGGAGTGTGATCTATGGCTACACCTTC; CDR3aa: CASSSPSGRSVIYGYTF
abundance: -; j_gene: TRBJ2-5; v_gene: TRBV7-2; d_gene: -; CDR3nt: TGTGCCAGCAGCTTGTTGTTCGAGACCCAGTACTTC; CDR3aa: CASSLLFETQYF
abundance: -; j_gene: TRBJ2-7; v_gene: TRBV14; d_gene: TRBD1; CDR3nt: TGTGCCAGCGGCCTAGACGACAGGGCCTCCTACGAGCAGTACTTC; CDR3aa: CASGLDDRASYEQYF
abundance: -; j_gene: TRBJ1-6; v_gene: TRBV12-3/TRBV12-4; d_gene: -; CDR3nt: TGTGCCAGCAGTTTAAAGCAATCGCATAATTCACCCCTCCACTTT; CDR3aa: CASSLKQSHNSPLHF
abundance: few; j_gene: TRBJ2-7; v_gene: TRBV12-3/TRBV12-4; d_gene: TRBD2; CDR3nt: TGTGCCAGCAGATTAGCGGGAGTAGGGTATCACGAGCAGTACTTC; CDR3aa: CASRLAGVGYHEQYF
abundance: -; j_gene: TRBJ1-2; v_gene: TRBV6-5; d_gene: -; CDR3nt: TGTGCCAGCAGGCCGACAGTCACGGAGGGCTACACCTTC; CDR3aa: CASRPTVTEGYTF
abundance: -; j_gene: TRBJ2-5; v_gene: TRBV12-3/TRBV12-4; d_gene: -; CDR3nt: TGTGCCAGCAGCCACAGGGTCGCTGGTCAAGAGACCCAGTACTTC; CDR3aa: CASSHRVAGQETQYF
abundance: many; j_gene: TRBJ1-1; v_gene: TRBV27; d_gene: -; CDR3nt: TGTGCCAGTGTTGGGGTCGACGAAGCTTTCTTT; CDR3aa: CASVGVDEAFF
abundance: few; j_gene: TRBJ1-1; v_gene: TRBV29-1; d_gene: -; CDR3nt: TGCAGCGTTGATGCGCAATCGAACACTGAAGCTTTCTTT; CDR3aa: CSVDAQSNTEAFF